One T cell receptor beta chain is described in this entry. Antigen: not known. These data are taken from a study of cytomegalovirus exposure and HLA in healthy donors. Study conclusions and caveats: Productive status was seen about 90% or about 30% of the time for most TCR beta V segments in an earlier analysis.

V gave up 3 bases and J gave up 0 bases; unmatched junction bases: 5. CDR3 size: 16 residues. The germline V gene encodes CDR1 MNHEY and CDR2 SMNVEV (reference sequence). Primers included in the PCR were 60 Vbeta and 13 Jbeta primers. TCRdb's table, derived via immunoSEQ multiplex PCR, lists solely in-frame clones and lacks some. The table records 90,000 to 110,000 clones, around 81% of them present only once. The clonotype was recovered from a young woman in good health and CMV-seronegative. The V gene is TRBV27, the J gene TRBJ2-3, with 8 nucleotides matching TRBD2. Sequenced: PBMCs. CDR3 DNA: TGTGCCAGCAGTTTTCAAAGCGGGAGAAGCACAGATACGCAGTATTTT. It codes for CASSFQSGRSTDTQYF.